The 20 T cell receptor beta chains in this list originate from one sample, sequenced in a study of blood T cell repertoires in COVID-19. The protocol was immunoSEQ multiplex PCR, while the TCRdb copy is restricted to in-frame clones and leaves out a portion. The table shows 120,000 to 150,000 clones, with approximately 86% occurring only once. The sample taken for sequencing was peripheral blood. The receptors stem from a woman aged 40-49 years with active or convalescent COVID-19.

This clone appeared once. V usage is TRBV7-2 and J usage is TRBJ2-5; tentative D call: TRBD1 (5 bases). In germline, CDR1 is SGHTA, CDR2 FQGNSA. V was cut by 5 bases and J by 4 bases, with 14 bases left in between. This CDR3 comprises 14 residues. CDR3 in amino acids: CASSPGHPGETQYF. CDR3 DNA sequence: TGTGCCAGCAGCCCCGGACACCCGGGAGAGACCCAGTACTTC.

V is TRBV4-2 and J is TRBJ1-3, with a tentative D call TRBD1 (5 bases). CDR3 length: 16 amino acids. V gave up 4 bases and J gave up 0 bases, with 13 bases separating them. Germline values: CDR1 LGHNA, CDR2 YNFKEQ. In DNA, the CDR3 is TGTGCCAGCAGCCGAGACATGGGGGGCTCTGGAAACACCATATATTTT. It yields the protein CASSRDMGGSGNTIYF.

This clone was seen only a few times. This chain links TRBV7-9 with TRBJ2-2, with D uncertain. CDR3 size: 15 residues. The V gene's germline CDR1 is SEHNR and CDR2 FQNEAQ (reference sequence). Trimming shortened V by 4 bases and J by 1 base, and 10 bases separated the two germline ends. Here the CDR3 DNA reads TGTGCCAGCAGCTCGAGCTCGCTGAACACCGGGGAGCTGTTTTTT. Its protein is CASSSSSLNTGELFF.

DNA for the CDR3: TGTGCCAGCAGTTTCGCCACACCGAACACTGAAGCTTTCTTT. This translates into CASSFATPNTEAFF. V and J are TRBV28 and TRBJ1-1, with D hard to call. The CDR3 totals 14 residues. Trimming took off 3 bases at V and 1 base at J, with 9 bases between the two ends. Germline loops: CDR1 MDHEN, CDR2 SYDVKM. The full variable domain, in which reference TRBV28 and TRBJ1-1 provide the parts outside the CDR3, is DVKVTQSSRYLVKRTGEKVFLECVQDMDHENMFWYRQDPGLGLRLIYFSYDVKMKEKGDIPEGYSVSREKKERFSLILESASTNQTSMYLCASSFATPNTEAFFGQGTRLTVV.

The chain links TRBV9 to TRBJ2-1; D perhaps matches TRBD2 (5 bases). Trimming pared 3 bases from V and 4 bases from J, leaving 14 bases between. This CDR3 has 15 residues. Germline V gives CDR1 SGDLS, CDR2 YYNGEE. The CDR3 is CASSAPPPGYNEQFF. The CDR3, as DNA: TGTGCCAGCAGCGCCCCTCCGCCGGGGTACAATGAGCAGTTCTTC. Based on the CDR3 plus reference TRBV9 and TRBJ2-1, the full variable domain is DSGVTQTPKHLITATGQRVTLRCSPRSGDLSVYWYQQSLDQGLQFLIQYYNGEERAKGNILERFSAQQFPDLHSELNLSSLELGDSALYFCASSAPPPGYNEQFFGPGTRLTVL.

V usage is TRBV7-2 and J usage is TRBJ1-1; D ambiguous. Germline values: CDR1 SGHTA, CDR2 FQGNSA. V was cut by 3 bases and J by 1 base, with 9 bases left in between. The CDR3 spans 14 residues. CDR3 in amino acids: CASSFTAENTEAFF. In DNA, the CDR3 is TGTGCCAGCAGCTTTACTGCCGAGAACACTGAAGCTTTCTTT.

Written as DNA, the CDR3 is TGTGCCAGCAGCTTAGGATCACTGAGAGAGACCCAGTACTTC. This codes for CASSLGSLRETQYF. The chain has TRBV7-2 and TRBJ2-5; D remains unclear. Germline V gene sequence: CDR1 SGHTA, CDR2 FQGNSA. This CDR3 has 14 amino acids. V dropped 1 base and J dropped 4 bases, with 10 bases sitting between them.

The rearrangement uses TRBV25-1 and TRBJ2-5; the D gene is possibly TRBD1 (7 bases). CDR1 is MGHDK and CDR2 is SYGVNS in the germline V gene. The CDR3 covers 15 residues. V dropped 5 bases and J dropped 4 bases, with 17 bases sitting between them. This CDR3 is CASSPQRQGGETQYF. CDR3 coding DNA: TGTGCCAGCAGTCCCCAACGACAGGGAGGAGAGACCCAGTACTTC. Variable domain in full (rest from reference TRBV25-1 and TRBJ2-5): EADIYQTPRYLVIGTGKKITLECSQTMGHDKMYWYQQDPGMELHLIHYSYGVNSTEKGDLSSESTVSRIRTEHFPLTLESARPSHTSQYLCASSPQRQGGETQYFGPGTRLLVL.

V gene TRBV6-2 or TRBV6-3 combines with J gene TRBJ2-2, with TRBD2 matching over 13 bases. Per the germline V gene, CDR1 is MNHEY and CDR2 is SVGEGT. Unmatched junction bases numbered 9, after V lost 2 bases and J lost 6 bases. CDR3 length equals 18 residues. The CDR3 nucleotides are TGTGCCAGCAGTTACCCAAAAGGACTAGCGGGAGTTCCCGGGGAGCTGTTTTTT. Translation gives CASSYPKGLAGVPGELFF.

This sequence joins TRBV10-3 and TRBJ2-1; no firm D call. The CDR3 loop spans 11 amino acids. The V end lost 4 bases, the J end lost 15 bases, and 13 bases lay between the germline ends. From germline, CDR1 is ENHRY and CDR2 SYGVKD. CDR3 protein: CAISGDSPMFF. DNA for the CDR3: TGTGCCATCAGTGGAGACTCACCCATGTTCTTC.

The chain uses TRBV28 and TRBJ2-3, with TRBD2 identical over 12 bases. This CDR3 contains 16 residues. Per germline, CDR1 MDHEN and CDR2 SYDVKM. V lost 4 bases to trimming and J lost 1 base; unmatched junction nucleotides: 3. The CDR3 DNA is TGTGCCAGCAGTTCAGGACTAGCGGGGCGCACAGATACGCAGTATTTT. Amino acids: CASSSGLAGRTDTQYF.

The chain links TRBV6-1 to TRBJ1-5; no clear D gene. The V gene's germline CDR1 is MNHNS and CDR2 SASEGT. The CDR3 consists of 14 residues. V was shortened by 1 base and J by 7 bases, with 11 bases between the two germline ends. CDR3 protein: CASSEGLFGQPQHF. The CDR3 DNA is TGTGCCAGCAGTGAAGGACTGTTTGGGCAGCCCCAGCATTTT.

This rearrangement joins TRBV19 to TRBJ1-6; TRBD1 matches 10 bases. Per the germline V gene, CDR1 is LNHDA and CDR2 is SQIVND (reference sequence). This CDR3 comprises 15 residues. J lost 10 bases, V lost 4 bases, and 7 bases had no gene match. CDR3 amino acids: CASSTTGQGESPLHF. As DNA, the CDR3 is TGTGCCAGTAGTACTACCGGACAGGGGGAGTCACCCCTCCACTTT.

The chain links TRBV6-5 to TRBJ2-4, with unresolved D. Per the germline V gene, CDR1 is MNHEY and CDR2 is SVGAGI. With 4 bases removed from V and 0 bases from J, the gap between germline ends came to 7 bases. The length of the CDR3 is 14 residues. In DNA form, the CDR3 reads TGTGCCAGCAGTTCTTCCAGAGCCAAAAACATTCAGTACTTC. Its translation is CASSSSRAKNIQYF.

V and J are TRBV2 and TRBJ1-6, with 7 bases matching TRBD1. From germline, CDR1 is SNHLY and CDR2 FYNNEI. CDR3 length: 17 amino acids. J was trimmed by 6 bases and V by 8 bases; bases with no gene match: 16. The CDR3, as DNA: TGTGCCAGCGGTTCGAAGACAGGGCCATATACTAATTCACCCCTCCACTTT. Its protein product is CASGSKTGPYTNSPLHF.

The CDR3 sequence: CASSPRQGISDGYTF. In DNA form, the CDR3 reads TGCGCCAGCAGCCCGCGACAGGGGATTTCGGACGGCTACACCTTC. This chain connects TRBV4-3 to TRBJ1-2; 8 nucleotides align to TRBD1. Germline CDR1 is LGHNA and CDR2 is YSLEER. The CDR3 spans 15 residues. V lost 4 bases and J lost 8; bases outside the gene matches: 12.

Only a few counts were recorded for this clone. The chain links TRBV5-8 to TRBJ1-1; D remains unclear. Per germline, CDR1 SGHTS and CDR2 YDEGEE. The ends were cut back, 4 bases at V and 4 bases at J, with 14 bases in the middle. CDR3 length equals 14 residues. CDR3 amino acids: CASSPGRVGTEAFF. CDR3 DNA: TGTGCCAGCAGCCCCGGGAGGGTTGGCACTGAAGCTTTCTTT.

The chain recombines TRBV25-1 with TRBJ1-1; 7 nucleotides align to TRBD1. Germline CDR1 and CDR2: MGHDK and SYGVNS. This CDR3 region has 13 residues. V was pared by 6 bases and J by 4 bases, with 5 bases of the junction left unmatched. The DNA of the CDR3 is TGTGCCAGCAGGAGGGCAGGGGGCACTGAAGCTTTCTTT. This sequence encodes CASRRAGGTEAFF.

The chain has TRBV4-1 and TRBJ1-5; D ambiguous. CDR3 size: 13 residues. Germline CDR1 is MGHRA and CDR2 is YSYEKL. V lost 5 bases and J lost 7, with 12 bases in between. The CDR3 region is CASSDREGQPQHF. CDR3 coding DNA: TGCGCCAGCAGCGACCGGGAAGGACAGCCCCAGCATTTT.

J is TRBJ2-3 and V is TRBV30; 7 bases are shared with TRBD1. Losses at the gene ends were 6 bases for V and 2 bases for J; bases not matched to a gene: 8. This CDR3 spans 14 amino acids. Germline values: CDR1 GTSNPN, CDR2 SVGIG (reference sequence). CDR3 protein: CACQLGGLTDTQYF. The CDR3 nucleotides are TGTGCCTGCCAATTAGGGGGCCTCACAGATACGCAGTATTTT.